The source of this TCR beta chain is a study of blood T cell repertoires in COVID-19. In the study overall: Donors in the United States, Italy and Spain gave samples during acute or convalescent COVID-19. T cells, B-cell-depleted T cells, or PBMCs supplied cDNA or gDNA.

Seattle researchers signed up patients amid active infection and tracked them longitudinally. In the authors' methods: From reference gene primer amplification, estimates of nucleated cell counts were derived. Clones were sequenced by immunoSEQ multiplex PCR, and TCRdb holds only the in-frame ones, with some missing. Clone size and the V and J calls come from that table; the DNA yielded D and trimming. The data show 70,000 or so clones, approximately 73% seen once. This TCR was recovered from a man between 60 and 75 years old with COVID-19, enrolled during active disease. The sequencing input was peripheral blood.

In DNA, the CDR3 is TGTGCCAGCAGCCCGGGGACAGGGGTGGGCTATGGCTACACCTTC. Translation gives CASSPGTGVGYGYTF. This chain joins TRBV5-4 and TRBJ1-2; 10 bases align to TRBD1. Per the germline V gene, CDR1 is SGHNT and CDR2 is YYREEE (reference sequence). With 4 bases clipped from V and 4 bases from J, the junction kept 7 bases outside the gene matches. The CDR3 totals 15 residues.